The entry below describes one T cell receptor beta chain. Its target is unknown. These data belong to a study of chemoradiotherapy in HPV16-positive cancers. Points from the study as a whole: Candidate HPV-specific clones and E7-related TCR motifs grew in tumor during treatment.

Measured with immunoSEQ multiplex PCR; TCRdb has only the in-frame clones, and not every one. The sample lists about 4,000 clones, around 83% occurring once. The V segment lost 5 bases and the J segment 4 bases; nucleotides outside the gene matches: 10. The CDR3 runs 16 residues. CDR1 SGHVS and CDR2 FQNEAQ come from the germline V gene. The sequence came from a human donor with HPV-associated anogenital cancer. Material: tumor tissue, obtained from a patient who underwent chemoradiotherapy. This chain joins TRBV7-8 and TRBJ1-3; 8 nucleotides agree with TRBD1. The CDR3 spells CASSTTQGARGNTIYF. CDR3 in DNA: TGTGCCAGCAGCACTACTCAGGGGGCGCGGGGAAACACCATATATTTT.